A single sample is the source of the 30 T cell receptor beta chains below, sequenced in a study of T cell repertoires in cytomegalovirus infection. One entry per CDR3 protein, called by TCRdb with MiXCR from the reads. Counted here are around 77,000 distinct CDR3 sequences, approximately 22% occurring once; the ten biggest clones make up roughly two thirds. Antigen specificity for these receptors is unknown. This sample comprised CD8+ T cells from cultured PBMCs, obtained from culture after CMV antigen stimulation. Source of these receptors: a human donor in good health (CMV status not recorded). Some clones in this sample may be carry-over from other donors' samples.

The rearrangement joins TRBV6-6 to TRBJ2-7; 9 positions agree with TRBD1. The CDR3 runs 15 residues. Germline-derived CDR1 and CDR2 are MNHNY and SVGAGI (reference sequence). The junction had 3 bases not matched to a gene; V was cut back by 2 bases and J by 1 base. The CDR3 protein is CASSYGTGFSYEQYF. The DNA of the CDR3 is TGTGCCAGCAGTTACGGGACAGGGTTTTCCTACGAGCAGTACTTC.

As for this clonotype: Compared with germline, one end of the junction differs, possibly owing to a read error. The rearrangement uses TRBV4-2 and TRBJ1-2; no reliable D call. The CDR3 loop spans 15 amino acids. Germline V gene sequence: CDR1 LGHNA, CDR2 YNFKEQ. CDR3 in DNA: TGTGCCAGCAGCAAAGAGGGAGCTCGCATCTATGGCTACACCTTC. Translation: CASSKEGARIYGYTF.

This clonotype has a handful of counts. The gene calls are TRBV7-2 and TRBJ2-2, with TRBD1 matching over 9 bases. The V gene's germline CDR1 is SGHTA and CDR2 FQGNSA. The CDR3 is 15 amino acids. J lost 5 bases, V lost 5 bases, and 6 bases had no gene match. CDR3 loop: CASSDRGKGTGELFF. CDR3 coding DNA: TGTGCCAGCAGCGACAGGGGGAAGGGTACCGGGGAGCTGTTTTTT.

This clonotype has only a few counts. CDR3: CASSIGTTQETQYF. CDR3 nucleotide sequence: TGTGCCAGTAGTATTGGGACTACCCAAGAGACCCAGTACTTC. The rearrangement joins TRBV19 to TRBJ2-5; TRBD2 aligns across 7 bases. The germline V gene encodes CDR1 LNHDA and CDR2 SQIVND (reference sequence). CDR3 size: 14 residues. V lost 3 bases and J lost 1; bases outside the gene matches: 2.

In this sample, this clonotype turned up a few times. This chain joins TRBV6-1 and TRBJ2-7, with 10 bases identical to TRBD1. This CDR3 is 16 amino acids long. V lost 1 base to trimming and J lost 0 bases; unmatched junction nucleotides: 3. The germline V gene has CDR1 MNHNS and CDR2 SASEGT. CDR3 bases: TGTGCCAGCAGTGAAGTGTGGACAGGGGGCTCCTACGAGCAGTACTTC. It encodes CASSEVWTGGSYEQYF.

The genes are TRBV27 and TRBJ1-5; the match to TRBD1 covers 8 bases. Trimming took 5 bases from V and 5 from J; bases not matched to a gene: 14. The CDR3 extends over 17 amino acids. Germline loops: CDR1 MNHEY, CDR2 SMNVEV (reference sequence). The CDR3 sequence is CASSPGQGANPDQPQHF. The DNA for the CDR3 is TGTGCCAGCAGTCCCGGGCAGGGGGCGAACCCCGATCAGCCCCAGCATTTT.

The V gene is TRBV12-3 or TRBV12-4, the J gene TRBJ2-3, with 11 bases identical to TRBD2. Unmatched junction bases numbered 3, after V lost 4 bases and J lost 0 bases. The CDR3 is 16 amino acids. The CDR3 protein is CASSSLAGGSTDTQYF. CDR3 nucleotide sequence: TGTGCCAGCAGTTCCCTAGCGGGGGGTAGCACAGATACGCAGTATTTT.

For the CDR3, the DNA is TGTGCCAGTAGCACCCGGGACAGGGGTTTCTATGGCTACACCTTC. It yields the protein CASSTRDRGFYGYTF. This chain joins TRBV19 and TRBJ1-2, with 10 positions matching TRBD1. The CDR3 consists of 15 residues. V was pared by 6 bases and J by 4 bases, with 8 bases of the junction left unmatched. Germline-derived CDR1 and CDR2 are LNHDA and SQIVND (reference sequence).

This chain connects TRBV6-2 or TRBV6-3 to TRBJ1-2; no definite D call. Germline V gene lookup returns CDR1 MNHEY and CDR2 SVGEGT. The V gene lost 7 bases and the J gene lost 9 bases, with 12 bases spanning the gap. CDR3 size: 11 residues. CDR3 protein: CASMEAMSYTF. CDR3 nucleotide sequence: TGTGCCAGCATGGAGGCGATGAGCTACACCTTC.

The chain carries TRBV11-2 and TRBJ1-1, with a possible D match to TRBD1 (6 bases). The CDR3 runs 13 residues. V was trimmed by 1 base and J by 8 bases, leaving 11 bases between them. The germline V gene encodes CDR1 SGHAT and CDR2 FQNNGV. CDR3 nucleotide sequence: TGTGCCAGCAGCTTAGGCGGGGGCCAGGAAGCTTTCTTT. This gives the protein CASSLGGGQEAFF.

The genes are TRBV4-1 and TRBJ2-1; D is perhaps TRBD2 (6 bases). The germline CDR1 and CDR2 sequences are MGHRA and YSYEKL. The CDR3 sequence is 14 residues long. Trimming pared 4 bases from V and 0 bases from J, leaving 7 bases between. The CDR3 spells CASSPGDSYNEQFF. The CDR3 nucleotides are TGCGCCAGCAGCCCGGGGGACTCCTACAATGAGCAGTTCTTC.

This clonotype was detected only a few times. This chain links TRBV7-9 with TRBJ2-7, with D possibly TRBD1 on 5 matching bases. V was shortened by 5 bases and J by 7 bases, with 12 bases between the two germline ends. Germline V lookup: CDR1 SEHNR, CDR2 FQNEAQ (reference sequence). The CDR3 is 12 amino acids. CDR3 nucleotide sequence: TGTGCCAGCAGCCCAGGGTTGGAGGAGCAGTACTTC. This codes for CASSPGLEEQYF.

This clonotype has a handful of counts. The CDR3 nucleotides are TGTGCCAGCAGCCCCCGGGGAGGGAAGAACGAGCAGTACTTC. The encoded protein is CASSPRGGKNEQYF. This chain connects TRBV7-6 to TRBJ2-7, with TRBD2 matching over 7 bases. From germline, CDR1 is SGHVS and CDR2 FNYEAQ. The CDR3 covers 14 residues. Trimming cost V 5 bases and J 5 bases; bases outside gene matches: 9.

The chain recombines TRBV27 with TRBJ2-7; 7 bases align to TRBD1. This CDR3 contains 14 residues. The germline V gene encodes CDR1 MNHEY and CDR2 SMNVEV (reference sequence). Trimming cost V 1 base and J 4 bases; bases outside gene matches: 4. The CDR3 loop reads CASSLFRDRYEQYF. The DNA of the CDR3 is TGTGCCAGCAGTTTATTCCGGGACAGATACGAGCAGTACTTC.

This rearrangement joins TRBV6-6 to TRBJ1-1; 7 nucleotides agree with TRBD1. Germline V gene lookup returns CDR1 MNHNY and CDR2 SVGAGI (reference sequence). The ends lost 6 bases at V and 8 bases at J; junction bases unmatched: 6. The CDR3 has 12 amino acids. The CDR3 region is CASRQGRTEAFF. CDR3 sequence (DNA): TGTGCCAGCAGACAGGGGCGTACGGAAGCTTTCTTT.

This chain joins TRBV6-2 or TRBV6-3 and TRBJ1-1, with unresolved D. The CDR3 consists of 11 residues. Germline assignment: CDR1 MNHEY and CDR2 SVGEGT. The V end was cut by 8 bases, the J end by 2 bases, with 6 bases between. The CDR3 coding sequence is TGTGCCAGCGGACGTAACACTGAAGCTTTCTTT. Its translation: CASGRNTEAFF.

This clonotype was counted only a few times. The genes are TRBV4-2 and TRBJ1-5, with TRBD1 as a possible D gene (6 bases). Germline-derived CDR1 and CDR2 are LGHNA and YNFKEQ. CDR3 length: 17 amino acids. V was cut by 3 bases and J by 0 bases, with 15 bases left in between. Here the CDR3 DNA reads TGTGCCAGCAGCCAGGCCGCGACAGGCTATAGCAATCAGCCCCAGCATTTT. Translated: CASSQAATGYSNQPQHF.

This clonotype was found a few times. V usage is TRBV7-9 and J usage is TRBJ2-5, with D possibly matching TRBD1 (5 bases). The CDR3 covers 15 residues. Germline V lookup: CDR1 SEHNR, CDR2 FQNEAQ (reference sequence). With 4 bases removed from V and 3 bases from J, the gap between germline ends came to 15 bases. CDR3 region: CASSSQGEEEETQYF. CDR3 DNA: TGTGCCAGCAGCTCTCAGGGCGAGGAAGAAGAGACCCAGTACTTC. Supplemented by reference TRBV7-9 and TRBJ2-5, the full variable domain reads DTGVSQNPRHKITKRGQNVTFRCDPISEHNRLYWYRQTLGQGPEFLTYFQNEAQLEKSRLLSDRFSAERPKGSFSTLEIQRTEQGDSAMYLCASSSQGEEEETQYFGPGTRLLVL.

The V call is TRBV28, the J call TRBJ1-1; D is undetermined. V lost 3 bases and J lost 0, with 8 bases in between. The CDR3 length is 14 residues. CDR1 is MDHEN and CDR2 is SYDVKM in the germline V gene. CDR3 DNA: TGTGCCAGCAGTTTTCGGGAATTGAACACTGAAGCTTTCTTT. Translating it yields CASSFRELNTEAFF. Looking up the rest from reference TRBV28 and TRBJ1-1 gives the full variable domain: DVKVTQSSRYLVKRTGEKVFLECVQDMDHENMFWYRQDPGLGLRLIYFSYDVKMKEKGDIPEGYSVSREKKERFSLILESASTNQTSMYLCASSFRELNTEAFFGQGTRLTVV.

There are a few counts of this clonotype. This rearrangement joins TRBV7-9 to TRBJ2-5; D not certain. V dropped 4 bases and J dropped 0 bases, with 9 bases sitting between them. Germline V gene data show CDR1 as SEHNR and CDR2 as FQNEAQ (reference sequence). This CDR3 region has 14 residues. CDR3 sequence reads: CASSSEPYQETQYF. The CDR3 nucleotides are TGTGCCAGCAGCTCGGAGCCGTACCAAGAGACCCAGTACTTC.

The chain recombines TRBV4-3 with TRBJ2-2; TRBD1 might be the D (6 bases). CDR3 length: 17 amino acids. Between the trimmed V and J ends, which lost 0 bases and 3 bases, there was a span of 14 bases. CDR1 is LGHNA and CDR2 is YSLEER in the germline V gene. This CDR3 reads CASSQDGGRADTGELFF. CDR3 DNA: TGCGCCAGCAGCCAAGATGGGGGCAGGGCTGACACCGGGGAGCTGTTTTTT.

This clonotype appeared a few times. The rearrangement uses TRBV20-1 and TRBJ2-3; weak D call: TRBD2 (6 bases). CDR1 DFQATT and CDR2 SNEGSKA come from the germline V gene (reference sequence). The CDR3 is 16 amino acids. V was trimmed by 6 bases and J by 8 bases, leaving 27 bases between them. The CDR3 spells CSAAWATSRARFTQYF. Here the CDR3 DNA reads TGCAGTGCCGCCTGGGCGACTAGTAGGGCCCGTTTTACGCAGTATTTT.

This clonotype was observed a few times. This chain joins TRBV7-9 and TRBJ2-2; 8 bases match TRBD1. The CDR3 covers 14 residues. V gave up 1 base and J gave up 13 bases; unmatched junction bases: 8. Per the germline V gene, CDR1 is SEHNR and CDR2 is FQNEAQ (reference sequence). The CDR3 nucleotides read TGTGCCAGCAGCTTAGAGGGACAGGACGAGTTGCTGTTTTTT. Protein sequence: CASSLEGQDELLFF.

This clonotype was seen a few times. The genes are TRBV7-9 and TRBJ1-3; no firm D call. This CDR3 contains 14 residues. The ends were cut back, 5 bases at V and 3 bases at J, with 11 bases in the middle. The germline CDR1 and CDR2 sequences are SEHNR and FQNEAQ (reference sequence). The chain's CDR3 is CASSGPLGGNTIYF. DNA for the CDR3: TGTGCCAGCAGCGGCCCATTAGGTGGAAACACCATATATTTT.

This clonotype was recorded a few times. For the CDR3, the DNA is TGTGCCAGAGGAGCAGCGGACGCAGATACGCAGTATTTT. This sequence encodes CARGAADADTQYF. The rearrangement joins TRBV7-9 to TRBJ2-3; D may be TRBD2 (5 bases). This CDR3 region has 13 residues. Between the trimmed V and J ends, which lost 9 bases and 4 bases, there was a span of 14 bases. CDR1 is SEHNR, CDR2 FQNEAQ, per germline (reference sequence).

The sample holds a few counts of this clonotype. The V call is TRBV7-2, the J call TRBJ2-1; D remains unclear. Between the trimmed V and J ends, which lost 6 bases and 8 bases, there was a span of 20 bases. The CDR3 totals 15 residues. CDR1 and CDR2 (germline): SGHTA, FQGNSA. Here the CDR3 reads CASSSGVSNWDEQFF. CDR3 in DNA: TGTGCCAGCAGTTCAGGAGTAAGTAATTGGGATGAGCAGTTCTTC.

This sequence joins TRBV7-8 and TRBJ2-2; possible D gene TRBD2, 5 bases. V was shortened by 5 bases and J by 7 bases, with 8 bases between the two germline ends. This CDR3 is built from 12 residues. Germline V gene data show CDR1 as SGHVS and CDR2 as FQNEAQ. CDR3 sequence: CASSPAGGELFF. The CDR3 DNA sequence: TGTGCCAGCAGCCCGGCGGGCGGGGAGCTGTTTTTT.

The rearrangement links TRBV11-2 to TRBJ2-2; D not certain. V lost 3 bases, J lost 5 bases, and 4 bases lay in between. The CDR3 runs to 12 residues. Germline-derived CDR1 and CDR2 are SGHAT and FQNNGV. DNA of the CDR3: TGTGCCAGCAGCTTGAAAACCGGGGAGCTGTTTTTT. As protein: CASSLKTGELFF.

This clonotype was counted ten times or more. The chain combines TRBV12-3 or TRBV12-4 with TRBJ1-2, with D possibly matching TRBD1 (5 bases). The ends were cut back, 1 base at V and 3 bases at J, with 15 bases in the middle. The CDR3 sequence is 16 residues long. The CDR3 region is CASSLGAAGAHYGYTF. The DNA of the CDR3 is TGTGCCAGCAGTTTAGGGGCTGCCGGGGCACACTATGGCTACACCTTC.

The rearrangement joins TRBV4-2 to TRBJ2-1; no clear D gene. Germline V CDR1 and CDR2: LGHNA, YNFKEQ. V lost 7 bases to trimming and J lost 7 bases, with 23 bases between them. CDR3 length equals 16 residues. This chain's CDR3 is CASIPLVGPARNEQFF. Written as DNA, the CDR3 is TGTGCCAGCATCCCCTTGGTTGGACCCGCGAGGAATGAGCAGTTCTTC.